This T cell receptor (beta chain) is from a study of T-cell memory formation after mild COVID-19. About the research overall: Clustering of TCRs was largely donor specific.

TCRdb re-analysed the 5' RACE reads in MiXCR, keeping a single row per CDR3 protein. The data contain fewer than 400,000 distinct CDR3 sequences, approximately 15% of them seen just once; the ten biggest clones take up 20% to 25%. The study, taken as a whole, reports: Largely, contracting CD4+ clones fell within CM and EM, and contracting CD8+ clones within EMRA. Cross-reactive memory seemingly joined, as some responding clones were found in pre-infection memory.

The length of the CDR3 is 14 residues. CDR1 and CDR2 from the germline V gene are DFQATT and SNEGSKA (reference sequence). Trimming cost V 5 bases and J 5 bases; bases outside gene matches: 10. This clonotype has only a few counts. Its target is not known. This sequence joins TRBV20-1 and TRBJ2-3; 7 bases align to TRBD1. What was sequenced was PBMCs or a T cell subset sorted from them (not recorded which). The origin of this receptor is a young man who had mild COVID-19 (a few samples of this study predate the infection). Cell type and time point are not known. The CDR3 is CSAPDRDELDTQYF. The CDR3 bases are TGCAGTGCTCCTGACAGGGATGAATTAGATACGCAGTATTTT.